Sequencing of this TCR beta chain was carried out in a study of blood T cells in healthy people across ages. J gave up 5 bases and V 5 bases, and 11 bases lay outside the gene matches. There are 14 residues in the CDR3. CDR1 DFQATT and CDR2 SNEGSKA come from the germline V gene (reference sequence). A second roughly 6 to 12 cycle PCR used barcoded and J-beta primers. Each CDR3 protein is one row after TCRdb ran MiXCR on the 5' RACE reads. Seen here are some 1.5 million distinct CDR3 sequences, around 40% observed once, and the top ten hold 4%. The chain couples TRBV20-1 to TRBJ2-5; TRBD1 matches at 7 bases. The source of this sequence is a woman aged 18-29 years in good health. Material for sequencing was blood. The DNA for the CDR3 is TGCAGTGCTCCACCCCCGACAGGGTCTGAGACCCAGTACTTC. Residues: CSAPPPTGSETQYF.